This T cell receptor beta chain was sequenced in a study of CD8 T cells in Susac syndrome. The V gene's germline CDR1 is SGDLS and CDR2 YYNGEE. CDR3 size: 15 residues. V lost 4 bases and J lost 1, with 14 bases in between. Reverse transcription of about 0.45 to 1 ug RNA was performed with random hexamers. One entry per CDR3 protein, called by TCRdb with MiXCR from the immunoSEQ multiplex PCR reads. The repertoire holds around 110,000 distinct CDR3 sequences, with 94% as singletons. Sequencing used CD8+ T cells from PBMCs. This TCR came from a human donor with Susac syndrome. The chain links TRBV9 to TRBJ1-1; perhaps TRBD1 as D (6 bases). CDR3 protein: CASSPAQDRNTEAFF. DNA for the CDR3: TGTGCCAGCAGCCCAGCCCAGGACAGGAACACTGAAGCTTTCTTT.